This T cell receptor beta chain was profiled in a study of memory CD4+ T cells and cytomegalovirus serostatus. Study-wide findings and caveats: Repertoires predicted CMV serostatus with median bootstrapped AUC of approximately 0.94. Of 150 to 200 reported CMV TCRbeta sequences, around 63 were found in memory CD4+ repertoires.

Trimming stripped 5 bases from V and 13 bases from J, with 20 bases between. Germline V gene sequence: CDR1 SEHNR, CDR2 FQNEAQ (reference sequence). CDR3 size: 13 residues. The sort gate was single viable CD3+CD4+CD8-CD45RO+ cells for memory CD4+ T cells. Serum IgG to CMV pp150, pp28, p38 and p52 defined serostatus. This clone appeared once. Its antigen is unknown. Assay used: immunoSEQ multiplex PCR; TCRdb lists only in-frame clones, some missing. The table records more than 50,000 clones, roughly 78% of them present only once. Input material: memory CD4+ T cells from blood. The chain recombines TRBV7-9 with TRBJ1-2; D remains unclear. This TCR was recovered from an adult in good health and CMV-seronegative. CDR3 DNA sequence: TGTGCCAGCAGCGCCCGTACCGGAGTTCTATTCACCTTC. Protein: CASSARTGVLFTF.